This TCR beta chain was sequenced for a study of shared clonotypes between healthy human individuals (dated by TCRdb to 2020 to 2021). Context from the whole study: Two women and a few men aged 18 to 49 years were included in the cohort. The study deeply sequenced blood TCR repertoires of about 5 healthy adults to estimate repertoire size and the extent of clonotype sharing between individuals. To increase sequencing depth and limit assay-specific biases, TCR repertoire library preparation and sequencing were carried out by different laboratories using diverse techniques. Per donor, leukapheresis produced somewhere between about 0.8 and 9 billion PBMCs. Per donor, three plates each were used for CD4 naive and CD4 memory, two for CD8 naive, and one for CD8 memory.

Here is what the overall study found, with its caveats: Because the study included a small number of donors, the genetic and exposure-history diversity represented was limited. Across a handful of donors, around 5% of naive CD4, roughly 3.4% of naive CD8, roughly 2.3% of memory CD4, and approximately 0.4% of memory CD8 clonotypes were shared. Compared with non-shared clonotypes, clonotypes shared by all four sorted-subset donors had higher generation probabilities. Naive subsets generally had larger estimated clonotype richness than memory subsets. Sampling was restricted to blood, and TCR repertoires in tissue are likely to differ from TCR repertoires in blood. Incomplete sequencing was indicated by rarefaction of sorted-subset datasets, despite the large sequencing depth. Pairwise subsampling led to the expectation that sequencing depth would affect the degree of clonotype sharing among donors.

Using the deep immunoSEQ assay, TCR CDR3 regions were amplified from genomic DNA by multiplex PCR. Extracted genomic DNA from each cell subset was distributed evenly across all wells of several immunoSEQ 96-well plates, and each plate was treated as a replicate. For sorted subsets, each replicate PCR was loaded with 200 ng genomic DNA, equivalent to approximately 27,000 T cell genomes. Purified libraries were quantified with a Qubit 3.0 fluorometer, sized on a Bioanalyzer 2100, and re-quantified with the KAPA Library Quantification kit. Each immunoSEQ 96-well plate was sequenced on its own single-read 150-cycle Illumina NextSeq 550 flow cell. Per the source publication's procedure: Because only junctional sequences without quality scores were contained in the immunoSEQ output, filtering matching that applied to full-length reads could not be performed. To assign V/J genes and CDR3, sequences were annotated using PyIR, a Python wrapper for IgBLAST v1.9, with IMGT germline references. Any read was removed if the V/J assignment was weak (E-value above 1e-6), the CDR3 was missing, or the read contained stop codons, out-of-frame junctions, or ambiguous translated residues. V3J clonotypes were defined by identical inferred V gene, J gene, and CDR3 amino acid sequence. The percentage overlap between two repertoires was calculated by dividing the number of shared unique clonotypes by the size of the smaller repertoire. Richness of each repertoire was evaluated using RTK rarefaction, the Chao1 estimator, and Recon v2.1 estimates of unobserved clonotypes. Generation probabilities for all TCRbeta clonotypes obtained by the gDNA method from several donors were computed using OLGA. In its TCRdb copy, this immuneACCESS table keeps in-frame sequences only and misses some clones. Where compared with another copy, unresolved V genes explain less than half of these, and the others have no known cause. D and trimming come from the DNA, and the V and J calls and clone size come from that table. For this sample there are about 1.1 million clones; about 80% appear just once. The ten largest clones represent 0.89% of the sample.

CDR3 length: 15 amino acids, cysteine to phenylalanine. The kept DNA is CDR3 alone, 45 bases in frame from the first base. V drops 0 bases and J drops 1 base, leaving 10 bases in between. Based on the germline V gene, the CDR1 and CDR2 sequences are SGHRS and YFSETQ. Healthy HIV-negative adults with no recently reported acute infections or vaccinations were included as donors. Every donor was a Caucasian adult residing in Nashville, Tennessee, USA. CD4+ T cells were enriched through magnetic negative selection, after which naive cells were positively selected on CD45RA and the remaining negative fraction served as the memory subset. Blood was obtained by leukapheresis, after which PBMCs were separated by Ficoll-Histopaque density gradient centrifugation and cryopreserved in liquid nitrogen vapor phase. Analytical flow cytometry was used to check the purity and quantity of every magnetically sorted T cell population. Each sorted fraction had its genomic DNA isolated and then quantified by UV absorbance on a Nanodrop 2000c.

For this clone: Its cognate antigen has yet to be identified. No per-base quality is available; no much larger clone lies one base away.

Input material: memory CD4+ T cells from PBMCs. The cell subset or site label, as the study defines it: CD45RA-negative fraction. The chain is encoded by TRBV5-1 joined to TRBJ2-5, with no reliable assignment of the D segment. This receptor was taken from a man younger than 35 in good health. Some clones in this sample may be carry-over from other donors' samples. The DNA is as follows: TGCGCCAGCAGCTTGGAAATCGGCGGCCAAGAGACCCAGTACTTC. Its amino acids are CASSLEIGGQETQYF.